The subject of this entry is one T cell receptor (beta chain). Its antigen is currently unknown. The sample originates from a study of cytomegalovirus exposure and HLA in healthy donors. Study-wide background: When 350 to 500 donors were genotyped, 80% to 90% of them were found to fall in the Caucasian-associated ancestry cluster. General study findings and limits: Altogether, more than 150 TCR beta chains were recorded as cytomegalovirus-associated.

It was with 60 Vbeta and 13 Jbeta primers that the PCR ran. Method: immunoSEQ multiplex PCR; TCRdb's copy keeps in-frame clones and lacks some. Among under 150,000 clones listed, 65% to 85% were seen once. This clonotype originated in a woman aged 25 to 45 in good health and CMV-seropositive. Input material: PBMCs.

The CDR3 nucleotides are TGTGCCAGCAGTGAGGCGGGGAGCTCCTACAATGAGCAGTTCTTC. Translation: CASSEAGSSYNEQFF. The chain is built from TRBV2 and TRBJ2-1, with D tentatively TRBD2 (6 bases). V was pared by 3 bases and J by 0 bases, with 9 bases between. Germline V gene lookup returns CDR1 SNHLY and CDR2 FYNNEI. There are 15 residues in the CDR3.